Listed here are 7 T cell receptor beta chains from one sample, sequenced in a study of cytomegalovirus exposure and HLA in healthy donors. PCR was performed using 60 Vbeta and 13 Jbeta primers. Assay: immunoSEQ multiplex PCR; the TCRdb copy retains only in-frame clones and omits some. The sample holds around 60,000 clones; approximately 71% are singletons and the top ten take roughly 23%. The specimen sequenced was PBMCs. These receptors came from a man aged 45-65 years in good health and CMV-seropositive.

V is TRBV6-5 and J is TRBJ2-7; 10 nucleotides match TRBD1. The V and J ends lost 7 bases and 5 bases, in that order; junction bases with no gene match: 5. CDR1 and CDR2 from the germline V gene are MNHEY and SVGAGI. CDR3 size: 13 residues. CDR3 amino acids: CASKSGTGDEQYF. CDR3 DNA sequence: TGTGCCAGCAAATCCGGGACAGGGGACGAGCAGTACTTC.

The chain uses TRBV9 and TRBJ1-1; D uncertain. The CDR3 consists of 14 residues. Germline V gene data show CDR1 as SGDLS and CDR2 as YYNGEE. Trimming left V 4 bases short and J 0 bases short, with 10 bases between. Here the CDR3 DNA reads TGTGCCAGCAGCCCCCAGAGGGTGAACACTGAAGCTTTCTTT. It translates to CASSPQRVNTEAFF.

The CDR3 bases are TGTGCCAGCAGTGAACTAGCGGGGGGGCCCGGGGAGCTGTTTTTT. Translated, it gives CASSELAGGPGELFF. This rearrangement joins TRBV6-1 to TRBJ2-2; the match to TRBD2 covers 12 bases. CDR1 is MNHNS and CDR2 is SASEGT in the germline V gene. This CDR3 spans 15 amino acids. The junction had 1 base not matched to a gene; V was cut back by 2 bases and J by 6 bases.

This clone was counted once. The chain carries TRBV6-6 and TRBJ2-3, with D uncertain. The CDR3 spans 13 residues. CDR1 and CDR2 from the germline V gene are MNHNY and SVGAGI (reference sequence). V was trimmed by 5 bases and J by 2 bases, leaving 8 bases between them. The CDR3 nucleotides are TGTGCCAGCAGTCTTACCTACACAGATACGCAGTATTTT. It translates to CASSLTYTDTQYF.

This clone was seen a handful of times. The genes are TRBV4-3 and TRBJ2-3; TRBD1 matches at 8 bases. The CDR3 sequence is 14 residues long. CDR1 and CDR2 from the germline V gene are LGHNA and YSLEER. V trimming: 5 bases; J trimming: 6 bases; junction bases outside the gene matches: 7. The CDR3 DNA is TGCGCCAGCAGCTTTCGGACAGGGACGGATACGCAGTATTTT. This encodes CASSFRTGTDTQYF.

The chain recombines TRBV6-6 with TRBJ1-1; 9 nucleotides match TRBD1. This CDR3 is 14 amino acids long. V shed 8 bases and J 4 bases; nucleotides not matched to a gene: 8. Germline CDR1 MNHNY, CDR2 SVGAGI (reference sequence). The CDR3 here is CASLSTGGITEAFF. DNA of the CDR3: TGTGCCAGCCTATCGACAGGGGGGATCACTGAAGCTTTCTTT.

This chain joins TRBV10-3 and TRBJ2-7, with a weak D call TRBD1 (5 bases). With 0 bases removed from V and 5 bases from J, the gap between germline ends came to 11 bases. CDR1 is ENHRY and CDR2 is SYGVKD in the germline V gene. This CDR3 is built from 14 residues. The DNA of the CDR3 is TGTGCCATCAGTGAGTCCAATGGGGCCCACGAGCAGTACTTC. It codes for CAISESNGAHEQYF.